The sequence of this T cell receptor beta chain was determined in a study of regulatory T cells in long-lasting Graves disease. Study-wide points: The study found lower TCR diversity in persistent Graves' patients than in newly diagnosed ones.

Ten or more counts support this clonotype. Its antigen is as yet unknown. Investigators prepared the TCR beta libraries by applying iRepertoire HTBI primers and Arm-PCR of CDR3 regions. TCRdb reprocessed the multiplex PCR reads via MiXCR and lists one record per CDR3 protein. In the table there are roughly 430,000 distinct CDR3 sequences, 15% to 20% of which are singletons. Germline loops: CDR1 LNHNV, CDR2 YYDKDF (reference sequence). The CDR3 covers 13 residues. V shed 0 bases and J shed 10 bases, with 10 bases lying between them. The time point: newly diagnosed GD, antithyroid drugs for less than 3 months. Following extraction of RNA from PBMCs, that RNA was used to make the TCR library. These data also formed part of another study, on T cells in Graves' hyperthyroidism and ophthalmopathy. That work states: First-round RT-PCR targeting the TCR CDR3 was performed with the HTBI primer set. Model predictions of ophthalmopathy came a median 6.5 months before onset.

The TCR was taken from a woman in her thirties with Graves disease. The sample here was peripheral blood mononuclear cells (PBMCs), taken at new diagnosis, from a patient treated with antithyroid drugs. The chain links TRBV15 to TRBJ2-1; D not certain. CDR3 in amino acids: CATSRDLTEEQFF. The CDR3 region has the DNA TGTGCCACCAGCAGAGACCTTACAGAGGAGCAGTTCTTC.